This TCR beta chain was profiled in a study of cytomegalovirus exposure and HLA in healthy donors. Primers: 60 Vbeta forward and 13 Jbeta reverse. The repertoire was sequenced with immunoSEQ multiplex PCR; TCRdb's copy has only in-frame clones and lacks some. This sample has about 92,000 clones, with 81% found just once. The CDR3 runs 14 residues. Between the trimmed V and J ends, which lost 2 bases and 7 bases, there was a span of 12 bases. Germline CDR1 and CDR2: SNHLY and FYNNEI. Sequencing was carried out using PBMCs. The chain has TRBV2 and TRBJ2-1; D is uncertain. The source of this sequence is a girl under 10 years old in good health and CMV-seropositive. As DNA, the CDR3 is TGTGCCAGCAGTGAATCCTGGCTAGTTAATGAGCAGTTCTTC. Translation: CASSESWLVNEQFF.